This TCR beta chain is from a study of cytomegalovirus exposure and HLA in healthy donors. Findings and limits, study-wide: Later analysis identified a missense DCLRE1C variant that was linked to TCR beta V- and J-gene trimming.

As concerns this clone: Its target is not known.

V was clipped by 4 bases and J by 0 bases; unmatched bases: 4. CDR3 length: 15 residues. In germline, CDR1 is SGHDT, CDR2 YYEEEE. Use of 60 Vbeta and 13 Jbeta primers characterized the PCR. Measured with immunoSEQ multiplex PCR; TCRdb has only the in-frame clones, and not every one. The top ten hold under 8% of the sample, which has about 100,000 clones, around four fifths seen once. This TCR came from a man aged 50-59 years in good health and CMV-seropositive. The source material was PBMCs. The chain employs TRBV5-6 and TRBJ2-7, with TRBD1 identical over 10 bases. CDR3 in amino acids: CASSNDRGPSYEQYF. The CDR3 DNA is TGTGCCAGCAGCAACGACAGGGGGCCCTCCTACGAGCAGTACTTC.